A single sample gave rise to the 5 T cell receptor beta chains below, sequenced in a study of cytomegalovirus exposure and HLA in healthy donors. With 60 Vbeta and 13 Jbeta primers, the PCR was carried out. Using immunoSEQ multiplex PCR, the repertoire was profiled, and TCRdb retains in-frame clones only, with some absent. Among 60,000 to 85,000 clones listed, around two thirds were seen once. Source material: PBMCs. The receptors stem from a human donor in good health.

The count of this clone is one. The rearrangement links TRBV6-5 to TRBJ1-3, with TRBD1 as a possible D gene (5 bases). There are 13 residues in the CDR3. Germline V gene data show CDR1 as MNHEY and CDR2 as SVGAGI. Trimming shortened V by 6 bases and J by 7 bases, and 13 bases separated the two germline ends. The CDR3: CASRNRRANTIYF. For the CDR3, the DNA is TGTGCCAGCAGGAACAGGAGAGCCAACACCATATATTTT.

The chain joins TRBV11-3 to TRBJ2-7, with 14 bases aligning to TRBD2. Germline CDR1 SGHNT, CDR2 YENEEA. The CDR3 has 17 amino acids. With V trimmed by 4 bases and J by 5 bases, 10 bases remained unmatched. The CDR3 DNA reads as TGTGCCAGCAGCTCAACTAAAGGGACTAGCGGGAGACACGAGCAGTACTTC. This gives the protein CASSSTKGTSGRHEQYF.

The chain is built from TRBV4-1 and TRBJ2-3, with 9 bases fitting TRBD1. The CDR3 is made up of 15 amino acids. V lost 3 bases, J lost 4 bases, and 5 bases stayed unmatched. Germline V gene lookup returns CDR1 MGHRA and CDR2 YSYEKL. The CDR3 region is CASSHPGQGADTQYF. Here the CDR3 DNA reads TGCGCCAGCAGCCACCCGGGACAGGGAGCAGATACGCAGTATTTT.

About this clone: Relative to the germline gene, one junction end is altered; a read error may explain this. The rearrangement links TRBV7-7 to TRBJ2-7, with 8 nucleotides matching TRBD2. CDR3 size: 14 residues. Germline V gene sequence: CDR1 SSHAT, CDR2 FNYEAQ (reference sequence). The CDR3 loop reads CASSARAGAYEQYF. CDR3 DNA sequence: TGTGCTAGCAGCGCACGAGCGGGGGCCTACGAGCAGTACTTC.

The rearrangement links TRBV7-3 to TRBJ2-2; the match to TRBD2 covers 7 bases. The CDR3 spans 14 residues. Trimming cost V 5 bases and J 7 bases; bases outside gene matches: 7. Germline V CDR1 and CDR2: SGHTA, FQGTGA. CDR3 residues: CASSPGREHGELFF. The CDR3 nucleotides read TGTGCCAGCAGCCCCGGGCGGGAGCACGGGGAGCTGTTTTTT.